These 5 T cell receptor beta chains were all obtained from the same sample, sequenced in a study of cytomegalovirus exposure and HLA in healthy donors. It was with 60 Vbeta and 13 Jbeta primers that the PCR ran. Sequencing used immunoSEQ multiplex PCR; TCRdb keeps in-frame clones, though not all of them. The table has roughly 150,000 clones, over 80% seen once; the top ten hold 1.5%. Sequencing input: PBMCs. Receptors originate from a woman in her late teens or twenties in good health and CMV-seronegative.

The chain carries TRBV7-8 and TRBJ1-1; 8 nucleotides match TRBD1. Germline CDR1 and CDR2: SGHVS and FQNEAQ. CDR3 size: 13 residues. V lost 6 bases and J lost 4; bases outside the gene matches: 4. The CDR3 sequence: CASRRDRSTEAFF. As DNA, the CDR3 is TGTGCCAGCAGACGGGACAGGTCCACTGAAGCTTTCTTT. The entire variable domain, with the rest obtained from reference TRBV7-8 and TRBJ1-1, is as follows: GAGVSQSPRYKVAKRGQDVALRCDPISGHVSLFWYQQALGQGPEFLTYFQNEAQLDKSGLPSDRFFAERPEGSVSTLKIQRTQQEDSAVYLCASRRDRSTEAFFGQGTRLTVV.

V is TRBV7-9 and J is TRBJ1-4; D not certain. Germline V gene lookup returns CDR1 SEHNR and CDR2 FQNEAQ (reference sequence). The CDR3 runs 14 residues. Trimming cost V 7 bases and J 0 bases, with 9 bases left between them. The CDR3 DNA is TGTGCCAGCATATCGGGGACAACTAATGAAAAACTGTTTTTT. It is translated as CASISGTTNEKLFF.

The rearrangement links TRBV11-2 to TRBJ1-3; 10 positions agree with TRBD1. Germline trimming cut 5 bases from V and 0 bases from J; bases unmatched to any gene: 1. Per the germline V gene, CDR1 is SGHAT and CDR2 is FQNNGV. This CDR3 is built from 15 residues. This chain's CDR3 is CASSRDRGSGNTIYF. The CDR3 DNA follows: TGTGCCAGCAGCCGGGACAGGGGCTCTGGAAACACCATATATTTT.

The chain has TRBV18 and TRBJ2-7; D call uncertain. Germline CDR1 and CDR2: KGHSH and LQKENI. The V end was cut by 0 bases, the J end by 0 bases, with 6 bases between. This CDR3 region has 14 residues. In DNA, the CDR3 is TGTGCCAGCTCACCACCGGGCAGCTCCTACGAGCAGTACTTC. It specifies CASSPPGSSYEQYF. The full variable domain, with the rest looked up from reference TRBV18 and TRBJ2-7, is NAGVMQNPRHLVRRRGQEARLRCSPMKGHSHVYWYRQLPEEGLKFMVYLQKENIIDESGMPKERFSAEFPKEGPSILRIQQVVRGDSAAYFCASSPPGSSYEQYFGPGTRLTVT.

This chain connects TRBV10-3 to TRBJ1-1; perhaps TRBD1 as D (5 bases). V lost 1 base and J lost 1, with 10 bases in between. Germline V lookup: CDR1 ENHRY, CDR2 SYGVKD. The CDR3 loop spans 15 amino acids. The CDR3 loop reads CAISELGRRNTEAFF. The CDR3, as DNA: TGTGCCATCAGTGAGTTGGGGCGTAGGAACACTGAAGCTTTCTTT.